This T cell receptor beta chain comes out of a study of shared clonotypes between healthy human individuals. Only in-frame clones appear in the TCRdb table, and some are missing; sequencing was by immunoSEQ multiplex PCR. This sample has over 850,000 clones, with 75% to 80% found just once. The CD4+ fraction was divided into a CD45RA+ naive subset and a CD45RA-negative memory subset. Germline-derived CDR1 and CDR2 are MNHEY and SVGAGI. Trimming removed 5 bases from V and 5 bases from J, with 13 bases in between. The CDR3 is 14 residues long. The clonotype was recovered from a man aged 18 to 30 in good health. Some clones in this sample may be carry-over from other donors' samples. The sequencing sample was made of memory CD4+ T cells from PBMCs. The subset was: CD45RA-negative fraction. V and J are TRBV6-5 and TRBJ1-3, with D unresolved. The CDR3 nucleotides are TGTGCCAGCAGTACCCCCAGGAACAGAAACACCATATATTTT. Residues: CASSTPRNRNTIYF.